The clone carrying this T cell receptor (beta chain) showed up many times. The antigen is not known. RNA transcripts were the template for amplifying TCR beta CDR3 regions. Researchers ran a first-round RT-PCR on the TCR CDR3 using the HTBI primer set. TCRdb ran MiXCR on the multiplex PCR reads and lists one entry per CDR3 protein. Among more than 450,000 distinct CDR3 sequences listed, 11% to 15% were seen once. The sample is drawn from a study of T cells in Graves' hyperthyroidism and ophthalmopathy. Germline loops: CDR1 DFQATT, CDR2 SNEGSKA (reference sequence). The CDR3 contains 16 residues. V shed 0 bases and J shed 3 bases, with 15 bases lying between them. Findings and limits, study-wide: Ophthalmopathy prediction by the model preceded onset by a median about 6.8 months. Blood held most thyroid clonotypes expanded above 0.001 frequency.

The sample taken for sequencing was blood. The rearrangement links TRBV20-1 to TRBJ1-3; tentative D call: TRBD1 (6 bases). This sequence originates from a woman between 40 and 50 years old with Graves' hyperthyroidism. The CDR3: CSARDSTGKGGNTIYF. The CDR3 coding sequence is TGCAGTGCTAGAGACTCCACAGGGAAAGGTGGAAACACCATATATTTT.